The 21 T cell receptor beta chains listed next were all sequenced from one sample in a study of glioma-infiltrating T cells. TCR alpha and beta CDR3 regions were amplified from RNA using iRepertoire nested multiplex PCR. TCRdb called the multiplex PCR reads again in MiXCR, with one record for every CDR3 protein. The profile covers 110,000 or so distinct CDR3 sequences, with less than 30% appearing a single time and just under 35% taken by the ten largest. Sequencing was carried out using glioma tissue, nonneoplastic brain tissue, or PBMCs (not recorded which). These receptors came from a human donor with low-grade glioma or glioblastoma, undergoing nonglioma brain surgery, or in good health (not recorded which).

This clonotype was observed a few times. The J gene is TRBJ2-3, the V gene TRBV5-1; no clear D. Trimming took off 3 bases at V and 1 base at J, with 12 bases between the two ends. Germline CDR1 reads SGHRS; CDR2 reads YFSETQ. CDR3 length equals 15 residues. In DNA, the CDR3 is TGCGCCAGCAGCTCGAGCAACCTCCGCACAGATACGCAGTATTTT. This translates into CASSSSNLRTDTQYF.

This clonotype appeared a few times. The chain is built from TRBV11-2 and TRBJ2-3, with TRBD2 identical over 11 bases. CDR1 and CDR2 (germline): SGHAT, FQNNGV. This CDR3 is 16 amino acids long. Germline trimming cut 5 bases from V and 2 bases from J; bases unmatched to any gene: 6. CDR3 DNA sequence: TGTGCCAGCAGCACTCTAGCGGGGGGATACACAGATACGCAGTATTTT. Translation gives CASSTLAGGYTDTQYF.

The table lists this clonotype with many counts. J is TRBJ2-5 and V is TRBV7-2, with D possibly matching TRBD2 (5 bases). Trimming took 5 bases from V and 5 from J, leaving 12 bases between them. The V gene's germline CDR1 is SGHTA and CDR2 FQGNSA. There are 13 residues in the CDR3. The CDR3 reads CASSRDFQETQYF. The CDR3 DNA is TGTGCCAGCAGCCGGGATTTCCAGGAGACCCAGTACTTC.

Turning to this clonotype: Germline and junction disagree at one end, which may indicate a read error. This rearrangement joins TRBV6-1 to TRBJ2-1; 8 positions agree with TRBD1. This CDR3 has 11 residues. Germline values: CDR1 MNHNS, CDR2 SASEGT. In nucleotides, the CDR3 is TGTTCCAGTGCAGGGGGCCCTGAGCAGTTCTTC. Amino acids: CSSAGGPEQFF.

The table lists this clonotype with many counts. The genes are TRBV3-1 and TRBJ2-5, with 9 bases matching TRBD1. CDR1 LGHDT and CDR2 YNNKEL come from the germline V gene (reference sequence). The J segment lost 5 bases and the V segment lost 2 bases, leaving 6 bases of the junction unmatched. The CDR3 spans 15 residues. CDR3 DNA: TGTGCCAGCAGCCAACCGGGACAGGGAGTTGAGACCCAGTACTTC. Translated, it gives CASSQPGQGVETQYF.

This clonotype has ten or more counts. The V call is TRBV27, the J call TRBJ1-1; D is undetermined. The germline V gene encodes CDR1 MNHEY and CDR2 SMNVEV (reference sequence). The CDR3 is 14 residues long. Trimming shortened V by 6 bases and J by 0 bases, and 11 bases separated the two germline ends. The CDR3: CASRRRELNTEAFF. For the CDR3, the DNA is TGTGCCAGCAGGCGGAGGGAGTTGAACACTGAAGCTTTCTTT.

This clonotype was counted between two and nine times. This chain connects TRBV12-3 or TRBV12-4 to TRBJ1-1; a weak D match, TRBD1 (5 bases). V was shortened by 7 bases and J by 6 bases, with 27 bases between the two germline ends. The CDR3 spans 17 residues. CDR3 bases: TGTGCCAGCACCCTCTCCCCTTCAGGACATCCCGGGGCTGAAGCTTTCTTT. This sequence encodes CASTLSPSGHPGAEAFF.

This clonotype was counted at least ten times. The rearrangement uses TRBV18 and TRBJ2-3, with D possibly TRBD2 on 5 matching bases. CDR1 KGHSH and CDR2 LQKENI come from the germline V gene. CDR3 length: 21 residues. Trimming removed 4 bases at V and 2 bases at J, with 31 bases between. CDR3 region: CASSLTLSRTSQSRLTDTQYF. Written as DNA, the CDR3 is TGTGCCAGCTCACTTACACTGAGCAGGACTTCTCAATCCCGCCTCACAGATACGCAGTATTTT.

As DNA, the CDR3 is TGTGCCAGCAGCCGGTTGTCGGACAGACCTGAAGCTTTCTTT. This translates into CASSRLSDRPEAFF. The V gene is TRBV3-1, the J gene TRBJ1-1; maybe TRBD1 (6 bases). CDR1 and CDR2 (germline): LGHDT, YNNKEL (reference sequence). CDR3 size: 14 residues. V gave up 4 bases and J gave up 6 bases, with 15 bases separating them. Using reference TRBV3-1 and TRBJ1-1 for the parts outside the CDR3, the full variable domain is DTAVSQTPKYLVTQMGNDKSIKCEQNLGHDTMYWYKQDSKKFLKIMFSYNNKELIINETVPNRFSPKSPDKAHLNLHINSLELGDSAVYFCASSRLSDRPEAFFGQGTRLTVV.

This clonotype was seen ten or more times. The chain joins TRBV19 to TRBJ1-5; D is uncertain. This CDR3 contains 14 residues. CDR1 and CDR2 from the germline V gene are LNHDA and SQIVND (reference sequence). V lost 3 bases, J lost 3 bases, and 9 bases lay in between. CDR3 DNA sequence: TGTGCCAGTAGTATTGGAGGGCCCAATCAGCCCCAGCATTTT. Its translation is CASSIGGPNQPQHF.

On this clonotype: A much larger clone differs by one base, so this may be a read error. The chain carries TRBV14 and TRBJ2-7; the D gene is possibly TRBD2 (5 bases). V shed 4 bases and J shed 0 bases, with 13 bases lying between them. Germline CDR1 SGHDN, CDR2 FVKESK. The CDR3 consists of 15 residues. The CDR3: CASSPTLGSSYEQYF. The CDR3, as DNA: TGTGCCAGCAGCCCAACCCTGGGGAGCTCCTACGAGCAGTACTTC.

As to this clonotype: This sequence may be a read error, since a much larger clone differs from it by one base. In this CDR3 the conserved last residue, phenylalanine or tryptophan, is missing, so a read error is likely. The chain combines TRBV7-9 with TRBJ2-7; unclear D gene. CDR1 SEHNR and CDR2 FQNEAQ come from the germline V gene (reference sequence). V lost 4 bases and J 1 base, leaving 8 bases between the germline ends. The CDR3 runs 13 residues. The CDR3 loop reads CASSSIFSYEQYS. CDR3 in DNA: TGTGCCAGCAGCTCTATATTTTCCTACGAGCAGTACTCC.

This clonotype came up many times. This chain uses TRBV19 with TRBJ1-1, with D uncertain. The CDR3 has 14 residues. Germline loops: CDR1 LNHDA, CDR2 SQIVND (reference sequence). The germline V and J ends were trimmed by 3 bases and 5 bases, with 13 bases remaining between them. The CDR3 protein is CASSIPLESTEAFF. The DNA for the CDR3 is TGTGCCAGTAGTATTCCCCTAGAGAGTACTGAAGCTTTCTTT. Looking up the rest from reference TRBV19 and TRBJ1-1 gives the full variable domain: DGGITQSPKYLFRKEGQNVTLSCEQNLNHDAMYWYRQDPGQGLRLIYYSQIVNDFQKGDIAEGYSVSREKKESFPLTVTSAQKNPTAFYLCASSIPLESTEAFFGQGTRLTVV.

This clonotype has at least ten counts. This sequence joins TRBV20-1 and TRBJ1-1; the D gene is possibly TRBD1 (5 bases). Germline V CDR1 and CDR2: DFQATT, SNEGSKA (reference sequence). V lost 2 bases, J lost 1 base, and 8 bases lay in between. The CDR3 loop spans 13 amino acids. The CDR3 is CSARKGTNTEAFF. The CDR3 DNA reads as TGCAGTGCTAGAAAGGGGACGAACACTGAAGCTTTCTTT.

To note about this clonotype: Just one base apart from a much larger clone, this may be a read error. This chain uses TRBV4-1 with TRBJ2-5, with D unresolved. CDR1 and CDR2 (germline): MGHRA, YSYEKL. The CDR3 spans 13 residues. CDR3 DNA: TGCGCCAGCAGCCAAGTTCTCGGAGAGGCCCAGTACTTC. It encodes CASSQVLGEAQYF.

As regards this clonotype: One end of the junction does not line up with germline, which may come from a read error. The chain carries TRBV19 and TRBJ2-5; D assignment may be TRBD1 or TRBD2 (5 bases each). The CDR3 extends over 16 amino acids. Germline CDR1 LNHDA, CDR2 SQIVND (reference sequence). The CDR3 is CASSMVGKGRAETQYF. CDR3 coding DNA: TGTGCCAGTAGTATGGTTGGGAAGGGGAGAGCGGAGACTCAGTACTTC.

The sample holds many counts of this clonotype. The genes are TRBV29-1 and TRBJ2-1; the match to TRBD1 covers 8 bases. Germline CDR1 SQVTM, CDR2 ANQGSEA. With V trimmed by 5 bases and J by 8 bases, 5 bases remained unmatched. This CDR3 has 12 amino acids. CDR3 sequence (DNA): TGCAGCGTTTCCTGGACAGGGTATGAGCAGTTCTTC. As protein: CSVSWTGYEQFF.

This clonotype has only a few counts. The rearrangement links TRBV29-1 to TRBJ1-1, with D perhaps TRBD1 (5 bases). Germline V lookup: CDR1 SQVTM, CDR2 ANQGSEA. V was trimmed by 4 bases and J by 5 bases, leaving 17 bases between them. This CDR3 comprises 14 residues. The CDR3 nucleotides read TGCAGCGTTGTACGATCTCAGGGTGGTACTGAAGCTTTCTTT. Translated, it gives CSVVRSQGGTEAFF. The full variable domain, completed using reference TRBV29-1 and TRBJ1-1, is SAVISQKPSRDICQRGTSLTIQCQVDSQVTMMFWYRQQPGQSLTLIATANQGSEATYESGFVIDKFPISRPNLTFSTLTVSNMSPEDSSIYLCSVVRSQGGTEAFFGQGTRLTVV.

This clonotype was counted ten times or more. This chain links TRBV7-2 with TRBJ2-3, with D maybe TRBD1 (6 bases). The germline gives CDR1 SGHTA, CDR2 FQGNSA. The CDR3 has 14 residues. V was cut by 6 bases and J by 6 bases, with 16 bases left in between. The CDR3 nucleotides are TGTGCCAGCAGTTTACTCCAGGGGAGTGATACGCAGTATTTT. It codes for CASSLLQGSDTQYF.

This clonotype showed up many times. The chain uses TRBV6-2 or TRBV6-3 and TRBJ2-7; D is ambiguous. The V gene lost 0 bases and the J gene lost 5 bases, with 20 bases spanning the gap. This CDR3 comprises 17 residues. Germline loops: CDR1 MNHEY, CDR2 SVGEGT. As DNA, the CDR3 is TGTGCCAGCAGTTACTCACCATCCTTAAGGAGAGAGCACGAGCAGTACTTC. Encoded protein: CASSYSPSLRREHEQYF.

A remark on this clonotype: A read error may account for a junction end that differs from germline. CDR3 sequence reads: CASSPGTLPYGQYF. CDR3 sequence (DNA): TGTGCCAGCAGTCCAGGGACTCTACCCTACGGGCAGTACTTC. The V gene is TRBV28, the J gene TRBJ2-7; D may be TRBD2 (6 bases). The CDR3 length is 14 residues. CDR1 is MDHEN and CDR2 is SYDVKM in the germline V gene.